A single sample gave rise to the 25 T cell receptor beta chains below, sequenced in a study of control samples from healthy donors and cancer patients. Profiling relied on immunoSEQ multiplex PCR, and the TCRdb table lists in-frame clones only, not all of them. The table has 95,000 to 130,000 clones, approximately 90% seen once; the top ten hold 2.3%. The sample was blood. Receptors originate from a woman in her seventies in good health.

The chain uses TRBV7-3 and TRBJ2-3; the match to TRBD2 covers 9 bases. Germline CDR1 is SGHTA and CDR2 is FQGTGA. V gave up 4 bases and J gave up 3 bases; unmatched junction bases: 8. CDR3 length: 16 residues. CDR3 protein: CASSSRERGVTDTQYF. The CDR3, as DNA: TGTGCCAGCAGCTCTCGGGAGCGGGGGGTTACAGATACGCAGTATTTT.

The rearrangement links TRBV7-3 to TRBJ1-2, with D possibly TRBD1 on 6 matching bases. The CDR3 consists of 13 residues. CDR1 and CDR2 (germline): SGHTA, FQGTGA. Trimming cost V 4 bases and J 4 bases, with 10 bases left between them. CDR3 coding DNA: TGTGCCAGCAGCTCGGGACACGGCTATGGCTACACCTTC. Translated: CASSSGHGYGYTF.

The rearrangement joins TRBV5-1 to TRBJ2-1, with D maybe TRBD1 (6 bases). CDR1 and CDR2 (germline): SGHRS, YFSETQ. The CDR3 length is 16 residues. Trimming stripped 0 bases from V and 0 bases from J, with 10 bases between. CDR3 sequence reads: CASSLDQGSSYNEQFF. As DNA, the CDR3 is TGCGCCAGCAGCTTGGACCAGGGGAGCTCCTACAATGAGCAGTTCTTC.

This rearrangement joins TRBV5-1 to TRBJ1-3, with D uncertain. CDR3 size: 15 residues. Trimming shortened V by 1 base and J by 0 bases, and 8 bases separated the two germline ends. The V gene's germline CDR1 is SGHRS and CDR2 YFSETQ. CDR3: CASSLSGDSGNTIYF. In DNA form, the CDR3 reads TGCGCCAGCAGCTTGAGTGGGGACTCTGGAAACACCATATATTTT.

V and J are TRBV9 and TRBJ1-3; possible D gene TRBD1, 5 bases. This CDR3 comprises 16 residues. V gave up 0 bases and J gave up 0 bases, with 10 bases separating them. Germline V CDR1 and CDR2: SGDLS, YYNGEE. The DNA of the CDR3 is TGTGCCAGCAGCGTAGCTACAGGCAGCTCTGGAAACACCATATATTTT. Its translation is CASSVATGSSGNTIYF.

The chain has TRBV5-1 and TRBJ1-3; a possible D gene is TRBD1 (6 bases). Trimming removed 0 bases at V and 4 bases at J, with 14 bases between. In germline, CDR1 is SGHRS, CDR2 YFSETQ. CDR3 length: 16 amino acids. CDR3 loop: CASSLEPSGQGNTIYF. CDR3 bases: TGCGCCAGCAGCTTGGAACCATCGGGACAAGGAAACACCATATATTTT.

Concerning this clone: Other DNA sequences within the sample encode an identical CDR3. The chain carries TRBV2 and TRBJ2-1; TRBD2 matches at 8 bases. Germline V gene lookup returns CDR1 SNHLY and CDR2 FYNNEI. Unmatched junction bases numbered 2, after V lost 4 bases and J lost 6 bases. The CDR3 sequence is 13 residues long. CDR3 nucleotide sequence: TGTGCCAGCAGTGGTCTAGCGGGCAATGAGCAGTTCTTC. Translated: CASSGLAGNEQFF.

CDR3: CASSSDRVLGNTIYF. CDR3 DNA sequence: TGTGCCAGCAGCTCCGACAGGGTGTTAGGAAACACCATATATTTT. The chain couples TRBV7-2 to TRBJ1-3; 7 bases are shared with TRBD1. The V segment lost 4 bases and the J segment 4 bases; nucleotides outside the gene matches: 7. Germline CDR1 and CDR2: SGHTA and FQGNSA. The CDR3 loop spans 15 amino acids.

The rearrangement joins TRBV5-1 to TRBJ1-3, with D possibly matching TRBD1 (6 bases). Germline values: CDR1 SGHRS, CDR2 YFSETQ. The CDR3 loop spans 15 amino acids. V was cut by 6 bases and J by 4 bases, with 17 bases left in between. The CDR3 DNA is TGCGCCAGCAACCCCTCTACAGGGTCCGGAAACACCATATATTTT. As protein: CASNPSTGSGNTIYF.

This chain links TRBV6-5 with TRBJ2-7; 10 positions agree with TRBD1. Germline loops: CDR1 MNHEY, CDR2 SVGAGI. With 4 bases clipped from V and 6 bases from J, the junction kept 12 bases outside the gene matches. The CDR3 spans 16 residues. CDR3 in DNA: TGTGCCAGCAGTTCCCCCCTCGGGACAGGGGTATTCGAGCAGTACTTC. This encodes CASSSPLGTGVFEQYF.

V usage is TRBV6-5 and J usage is TRBJ1-5; D perhaps matches TRBD1 (6 bases). V was clipped by 2 bases and J by 9 bases, with 17 bases between them. This CDR3 has 15 residues. Germline V gives CDR1 MNHEY, CDR2 SVGAGI. CDR3: CASSYTSVGGTPQHF. CDR3 DNA sequence: TGTGCCAGCAGTTACACTTCGGTGGGGGGCACGCCCCAGCATTTT.

In its sample, this clone was seen a few times. The chain carries TRBV7-8 and TRBJ2-3; D could derive from TRBD1 or TRBD2 (5 bases each). Deletions cut 1 base from V and 10 bases from J, with 9 bases between. This CDR3 region has 12 residues. Germline V gives CDR1 SGHVS, CDR2 FQNEAQ. Here the CDR3 DNA reads TGTGCCAGCAGCTTAGAACGGGGACCGCAGTATTTT. This translates into CASSLERGPQYF.

This clone was counted a single time. The chain has TRBV5-1 and TRBJ1-6; no definite D call. Germline lookup yields CDR1 SGHRS and CDR2 YFSETQ. The CDR3 contains 14 residues. Trimming pared 3 bases from V and 8 bases from J, leaving 12 bases between. The CDR3 DNA is TGCGCCAGCAGCTCCCGGGAAGGGCATTCACCCCTCCACTTT. Translation: CASSSREGHSPLHF. Variable domain in full (rest from reference TRBV5-1 and TRBJ1-6): KAGVTQTPRYLIKTRGQQVTLSCSPISGHRSVSWYQQTPGQGLQFLFEYFSETQRNKGNFPGRFSGRQFSNSRSEMNVSTLELGDSALYLCASSSREGHSPLHFGNGTRLTVT.

The chain employs TRBV4-2 and TRBJ1-2, with unresolved D. This CDR3 contains 14 residues. With 1 base removed from V and 2 bases from J, the gap between germline ends came to 8 bases. Looked up from germline, CDR1 is LGHNA and CDR2 is YNFKEQ. CDR3 nucleotides: TGTGCCAGCAGCCAAGCGCTGGGAAACTATGGCTACACCTTC. The encoded protein is CASSQALGNYGYTF.

The chain links TRBV2 to TRBJ2-5; 9 bases agree with TRBD2. This CDR3 is built from 17 residues. Per the germline V gene, CDR1 is SNHLY and CDR2 is FYNNEI. Trimming cost V 0 bases and J 4 bases; bases outside gene matches: 9. The chain's CDR3 is CASSEARGGGVLETQYF. As DNA, the CDR3 is TGTGCCAGCAGTGAAGCGCGTGGCGGGGGGGTATTAGAGACCCAGTACTTC.

The rearrangement joins TRBV19 to TRBJ2-6; D is ambiguous. Trimming removed 7 bases at V and 0 bases at J, with 10 bases between. Germline CDR1 LNHDA, CDR2 SQIVND (reference sequence). The CDR3 is 15 amino acids. The CDR3 here is CASTTVGSGANVLTF. CDR3 DNA: TGTGCCAGTACCACCGTGGGCTCTGGGGCCAACGTCCTGACTTTC.

The V gene is TRBV6-2 or TRBV6-3, the J gene TRBJ2-2, with a weak D call TRBD2 (6 bases). Germline V gene lookup returns CDR1 MNHEY and CDR2 SVGEGT. The CDR3 consists of 16 residues. V was clipped by 2 bases and J by 1 base, with 11 bases between them. The CDR3 is CASSYTAGGNTGELFF. DNA for the CDR3: TGTGCCAGCAGTTACACCGCCGGGGGGAACACCGGGGAGCTGTTTTTT.

V is TRBV9 and J is TRBJ1-4; TRBD1 might be the D (6 bases). Per the germline V gene, CDR1 is SGDLS and CDR2 is YYNGEE. This CDR3 region has 16 residues. The V end was cut by 0 bases, the J end by 8 bases, with 17 bases between. CDR3 nucleotides: TGTGCCAGCAGCGTAGGTGGGGGAGGGGGGGGCGAAAAACTGTTTTTT. This sequence encodes CASSVGGGGGGEKLFF.

This clone was seen a single time. CDR3 nucleotides: TGTGCCAGCTCACCACTGTACAGAGACAATGAGCAGTTCTTC. This translates into CASSPLYRDNEQFF. The V gene is TRBV18, the J gene TRBJ2-1; D remains ambiguous. V shed 1 base and J shed 5 bases, with 9 bases lying between them. Germline V gene lookup returns CDR1 KGHSH and CDR2 LQKENI. The CDR3 is 14 amino acids.

The chain recombines TRBV19 with TRBJ1-3; no clear D gene. The CDR3 is 16 residues long. The V end was cut by 10 bases, the J end by 2 bases, with 21 bases between. The germline V gene encodes CDR1 LNHDA and CDR2 SQIVND (reference sequence). The CDR3 spells CATLSRRGTAGNTIYF. CDR3 sequence (DNA): TGTGCCACTCTATCCCGCCGGGGAACCGCTGGAAACACCATATATTTT.

The chain has TRBV4-2 and TRBJ1-2; D gene ambiguous. Trimming took 0 bases from V and 7 from J, leaving 12 bases between them. This CDR3 has 14 residues. The germline gives CDR1 LGHNA, CDR2 YNFKEQ. The CDR3 bases are TGTGCCAGCAGCCAAGAGACCGCCGGAGGTGGCTACACCTTC. It encodes CASSQETAGGGYTF.

V gene TRBV6-5 combines with J gene TRBJ2-7; D tentatively reads TRBD1 or TRBD2 (5 bases each). CDR1 is MNHEY, CDR2 SVGAGI, per germline. V dropped 10 bases and J dropped 4 bases, with 20 bases sitting between them. The CDR3 extends over 14 amino acids. This CDR3 is CATWDGAEGYEQYF. CDR3 DNA: TGTGCCACATGGGACGGGGCAGAAGGATACGAGCAGTACTTC.

The CDR3 reads CASSIASYSNQPQHF. CDR3 coding DNA: TGTGCCAGTAGTATAGCTTCATATAGCAATCAGCCCCAGCATTTT. The chain recombines TRBV19 with TRBJ1-5; D unclear. There are 15 residues in the CDR3. Germline V gene sequence: CDR1 LNHDA, CDR2 SQIVND (reference sequence). V lost 1 base, J lost 0 bases, and 7 bases lay in between.

This clone was detected only once. Other DNA sequences in the sample encode the same CDR3. The V gene is TRBV5-6, the J gene TRBJ2-5, with D perhaps being TRBD1 or TRBD2 (5 bases each). The CDR3 covers 13 residues. V dropped 1 base and J dropped 5 bases, with 9 bases sitting between them. Looked up from germline, CDR1 is SGHDT and CDR2 is YYEEEE. The CDR3 sequence is CASSLTGGETQYF. In DNA form, the CDR3 reads TGTGCCAGCAGCTTGACAGGCGGGGAGACCCAGTACTTC.

V usage is TRBV6-1 and J usage is TRBJ2-7; D not resolved. V was pared by 0 bases and J by 0 bases, with 9 bases between. CDR1 and CDR2 from the germline V gene are MNHNS and SASEGT. The CDR3 consists of 15 residues. The CDR3 loop is CASSEAGYSSYEQYF. In DNA, the CDR3 is TGTGCCAGCAGTGAAGCCGGGTACAGCTCCTACGAGCAGTACTTC.